These 9 T cell receptor beta chains were all obtained from the same sample, sequenced in a study of early T cells in non-severe SARS-CoV-2 infection (dated by TCRdb to the early 2020s). The protocol used for the library was 5' RACE. Sequenced using a NextSeq 500. Starting from the raw public reads, TCRdb applied fastp trimming at Q25, assembled clones with MiXCR and retained in-frame beta chains. Rows are unified per CDR3 protein, each entry keeping the most common DNA and genes. This sample gives 70,000 or so distinct CDR3 sequences in total; under 15% of them show up just once. The ten largest clones take up about 1.3% of the sample. Sequenced material: whole blood. These receptors all stem from an adult who was a healthcare worker with PCR-confirmed SARS-CoV-2 infection or an uninfected control (not recorded which).

This clonotype was seen repeatedly, ten times or more. J is TRBJ1-6 and V is TRBV10-1, with D tentatively TRBD1 (5 bases). Germline CDR1 and CDR2: WNHNN and SYGVQD (reference sequence). V was cut by 4 bases and J by 8 bases, with 9 bases left in between. The CDR3 totals 13 residues. The CDR3 loop is CASSGGLDSPLHF. CDR3 coding DNA: TGCGCCAGCAGTGGGGGACTGGATTCACCCCTCCACTTT.

The sample holds many counts of this clonotype. This chain connects TRBV5-5 to TRBJ1-2; D gene uncertain. The ends were cut back, 3 bases at V and 1 base at J, with 7 bases in the middle. Germline V gene lookup returns CDR1 SGHKS and CDR2 YYEKEE (reference sequence). This CDR3 comprises 13 residues. This CDR3 reads CASSSDLNYGYTF. CDR3 coding DNA: TGTGCCAGCAGCTCGGACCTTAACTATGGCTACACCTTC. Variable domain in full (rest from reference TRBV5-5 and TRBJ1-2): DAGVTQSPTHLIKTRGQQVTLRCSPISGHKSVSWYQQVLGQGPQFIFQYYEKEERGRGNFPDRFSARQFPNYSSELNVNALLLGDSALYLCASSSDLNYGYTFGSGTRLTVV.

This clonotype has at least ten counts. This chain links TRBV29-1 with TRBJ2-1; D is unclear. Germline CDR1 SQVTM, CDR2 ANQGSEA. The V and J ends lost 0 bases and 9 bases respectively, with 9 bases between them. The CDR3 loop spans 12 amino acids. The CDR3 here is CSVEDLLGEQFF. In DNA form, the CDR3 reads TGCAGCGTTGAAGATCTACTGGGTGAGCAGTTCTTC.

This clonotype appeared many times. The rearrangement links TRBV7-2 to TRBJ2-5; D is possibly TRBD1 or TRBD2 (5 bases each). V lost 3 bases to trimming and J lost 5 bases, with 10 bases between them. The V gene's germline CDR1 is SGHTA and CDR2 FQGNSA. This CDR3 has 13 residues. CDR3 region: CASSFWGLETQYF. The CDR3 coding sequence is TGTGCCAGCAGCTTTTGGGGGTTGGAGACCCAGTACTTC.

This clonotype was detected ten times or more. This chain links TRBV12-3 or TRBV12-4 with TRBJ2-1; 7 bases align to TRBD1. The CDR3 loop spans 15 amino acids. V was clipped by 6 bases and J by 5 bases; unmatched bases: 10. The CDR3 region is CASSGARDSHNEQFF. The CDR3, as DNA: TGTGCCAGCAGCGGGGCTAGGGACAGCCACAATGAGCAGTTCTTC.

This clonotype was observed many times. This sequence joins TRBV27 and TRBJ1-1, with a weak D call TRBD1 (5 bases). The CDR3 loop spans 15 amino acids. CDR1 MNHEY and CDR2 SMNVEV come from the germline V gene (reference sequence). Trimming shortened V by 1 base and J by 2 bases, and 11 bases separated the two germline ends. CDR3 residues: CASSLYGGTNTEAFF. Written as DNA, the CDR3 is TGTGCCAGCAGTTTATACGGGGGGACCAACACTGAAGCTTTCTTT.

The table lists this clonotype with many counts. This chain connects TRBV20-1 to TRBJ2-3, with a weak D call TRBD1 (6 bases). The CDR3 totals 13 residues. Germline V lookup: CDR1 DFQATT, CDR2 SNEGSKA (reference sequence). The V end was cut by 2 bases, the J end by 5 bases, with 11 bases between. The DNA of the CDR3 is TGCAGTGCTAGACCAGGGGTGAAAGATACGCAGTATTTT. It encodes CSARPGVKDTQYF.

The chain combines TRBV28 with TRBJ1-2; 8 bases map to TRBD1. V lost 8 bases to trimming and J lost 3 bases; unmatched junction nucleotides: 8. CDR3 length: 14 amino acids. CDR1 MDHEN and CDR2 SYDVKM come from the germline V gene. DNA of the CDR3: TGTGCCAGCCGATACGACAGGGGTGACTATGGCTACACCTTC. As protein: CASRYDRGDYGYTF.

This clonotype came up many times. The chain carries TRBV5-1 and TRBJ2-2; 7 bases fit TRBD1. J lost 1 base, V lost 0 bases, and 6 bases had no gene match. Germline V CDR1 and CDR2: SGHRS, YFSETQ. This CDR3 region has 17 residues. Here the CDR3 reads CASSLAVDRENTGELFF. CDR3 sequence (DNA): TGCGCCAGCAGCTTGGCCGTTGACAGGGAGAACACCGGGGAGCTGTTTTTT.